This TCR beta chain is drawn from a study of cytomegalovirus exposure and HLA in healthy donors. The study's findings and limits: Solely CMV serostatus was available to characterize immune exposure.

Judged by abundance, this clone is medium-sized. Its antigen is undetermined. Both 60 Vbeta primers and 13 Jbeta primers went into the PCR. Method: immunoSEQ multiplex PCR; TCRdb's copy keeps in-frame clones and lacks some. The table includes 150,000 to 200,000 clones, about 75% detected once. From germline, CDR1 is LGHNA and CDR2 YSLEER. With 1 base clipped from V and 3 bases from J, the junction kept 3 bases outside the gene matches. The CDR3 is made up of 15 amino acids. This clonotype was sampled from a male donor in good health and CMV-seronegative. The sequenced sample consisted of PBMCs. The genes are TRBV4-3 and TRBJ2-1, with 7 bases matching TRBD2. The CDR3 loop is CASSQVAGDYNEQFF. The DNA for the CDR3 is TGCGCCAGCAGCCAAGTTGCGGGAGACTACAATGAGCAGTTCTTC.